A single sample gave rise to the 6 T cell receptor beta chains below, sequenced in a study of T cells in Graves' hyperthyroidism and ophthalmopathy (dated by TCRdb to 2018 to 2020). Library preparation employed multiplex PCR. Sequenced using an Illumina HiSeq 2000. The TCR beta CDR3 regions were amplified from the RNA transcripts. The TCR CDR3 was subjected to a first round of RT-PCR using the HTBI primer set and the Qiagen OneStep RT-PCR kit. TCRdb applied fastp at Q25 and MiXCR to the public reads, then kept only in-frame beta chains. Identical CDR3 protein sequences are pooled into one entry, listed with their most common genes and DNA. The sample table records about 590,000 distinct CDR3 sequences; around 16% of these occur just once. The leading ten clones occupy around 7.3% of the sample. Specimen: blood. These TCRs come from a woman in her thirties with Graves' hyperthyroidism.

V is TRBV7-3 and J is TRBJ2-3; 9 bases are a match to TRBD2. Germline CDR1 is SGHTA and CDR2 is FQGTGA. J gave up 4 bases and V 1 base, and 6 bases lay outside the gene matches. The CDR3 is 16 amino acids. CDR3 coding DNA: TGTGCCAGCAGCTTAAGGTCTCGCGGGAGGGCAGATACGCAGTATTTT. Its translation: CASSLRSRGRADTQYF.

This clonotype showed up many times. Here the CDR3 DNA reads TGTGCCATCAGTGAGTCGAACGGGAACACTGAAGCTTTCTTT. Residues: CAISESNGNTEAFF. The chain links TRBV10-3 to TRBJ1-1; D is ambiguous. The CDR3 consists of 14 residues. The germline V gene has CDR1 ENHRY and CDR2 SYGVKD. V was cut by 0 bases and J by 1 base, with 6 bases left in between.

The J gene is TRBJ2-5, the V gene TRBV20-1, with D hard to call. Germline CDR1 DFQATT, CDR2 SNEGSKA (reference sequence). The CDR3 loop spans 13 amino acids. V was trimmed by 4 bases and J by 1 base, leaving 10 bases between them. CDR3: CSAKRSFQETQYF. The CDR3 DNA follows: TGCAGTGCTAAGAGGTCGTTCCAAGAGACCCAGTACTTC.

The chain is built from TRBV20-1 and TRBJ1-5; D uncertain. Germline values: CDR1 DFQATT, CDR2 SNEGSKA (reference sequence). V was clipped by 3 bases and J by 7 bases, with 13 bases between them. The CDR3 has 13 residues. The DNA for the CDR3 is TGCAGTGCTAGCTATGGGGTTGGACAGCCCCAGCATTTT. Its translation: CSASYGVGQPQHF.

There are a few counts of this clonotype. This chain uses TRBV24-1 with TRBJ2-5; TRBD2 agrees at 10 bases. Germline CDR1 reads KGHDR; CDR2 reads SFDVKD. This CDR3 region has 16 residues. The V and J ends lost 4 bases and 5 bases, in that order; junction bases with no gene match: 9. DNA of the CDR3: TGTGCCACCAGTGAATTAGCTAGCGGGAGCGGTGAGACCCAGTACTTC. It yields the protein CATSELASGSGETQYF.

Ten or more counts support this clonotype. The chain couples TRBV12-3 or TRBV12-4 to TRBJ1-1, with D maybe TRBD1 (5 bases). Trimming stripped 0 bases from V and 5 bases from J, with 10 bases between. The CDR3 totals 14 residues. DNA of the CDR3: TGTGCCAGCAGTTTAGCGAGGGGCCAGACTGAAGCTTTCTTT. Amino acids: CASSLARGQTEAFF.